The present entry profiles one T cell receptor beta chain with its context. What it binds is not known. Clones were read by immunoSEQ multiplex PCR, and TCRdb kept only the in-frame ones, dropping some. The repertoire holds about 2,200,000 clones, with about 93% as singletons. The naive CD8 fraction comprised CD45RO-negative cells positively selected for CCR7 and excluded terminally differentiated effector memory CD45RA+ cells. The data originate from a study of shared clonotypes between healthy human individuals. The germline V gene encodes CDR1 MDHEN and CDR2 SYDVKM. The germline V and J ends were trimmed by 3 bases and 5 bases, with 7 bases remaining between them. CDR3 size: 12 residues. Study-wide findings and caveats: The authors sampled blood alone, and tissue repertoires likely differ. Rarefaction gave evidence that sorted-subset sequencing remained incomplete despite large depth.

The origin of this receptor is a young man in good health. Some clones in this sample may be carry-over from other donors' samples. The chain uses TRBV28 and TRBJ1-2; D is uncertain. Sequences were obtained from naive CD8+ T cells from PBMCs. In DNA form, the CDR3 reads TGTGCCAGCAGTTTGACGGATTATGGCTACACCTTC. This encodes CASSLTDYGYTF.